Sequencing of this T cell receptor beta chain was carried out in a study of blood T cell repertoires in COVID-19. About the research overall: COVID-19 samples, acute and convalescent, were from the United States, Italy and Spain. Nucleic acid was either cDNA or gDNA, and it came from T cells, B-cell-depleted T cells, or PBMCs.

Assay used: immunoSEQ multiplex PCR; TCRdb lists only in-frame clones, some missing. The sample holds fewer than 250,000 clones; about 85% are singletons and the top ten take just under 6.5%. Germline V gene sequence: CDR1 DFQATT, CDR2 SNEGSKA (reference sequence). The CDR3 runs to 11 residues. Trimming shortened V by 5 bases and J by 1 base, and 5 bases separated the two germline ends. The origin of this receptor is a woman in her sixties with active or convalescent COVID-19. This chain connects TRBV20-1 to TRBJ2-5; D gene unclear. Sequencing input: peripheral blood. The CDR3 loop is CSASTQETQYF. CDR3 sequence (DNA): TGCAGTGCTTCTACCCAAGAGACCCAGTACTTC.